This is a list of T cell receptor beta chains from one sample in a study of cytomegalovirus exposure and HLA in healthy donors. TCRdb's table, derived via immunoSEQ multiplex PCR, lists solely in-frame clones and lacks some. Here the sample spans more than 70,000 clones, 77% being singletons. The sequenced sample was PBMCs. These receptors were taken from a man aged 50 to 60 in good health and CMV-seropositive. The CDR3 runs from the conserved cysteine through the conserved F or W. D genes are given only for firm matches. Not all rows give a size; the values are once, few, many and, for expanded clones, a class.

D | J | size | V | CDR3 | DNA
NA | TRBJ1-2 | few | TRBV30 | CAWSVALRTSYAYGYTF | TGTGCCTGGAGTGTAGCCCTCCGGACTTCCTACGCCTATGGCTACACCTTC
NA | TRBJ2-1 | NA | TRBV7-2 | CASSLSRQGSYNEQFF | TGTGCCAGCAGCTTATCCCGGCAGGGGTCCTACAATGAGCAGTTCTTC
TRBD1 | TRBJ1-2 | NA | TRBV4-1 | CASSQDLPRGSYGYTF | TGCGCCAGCAGCCAAGATCTCCCCAGGGGGAGCTATGGCTACACCTTC
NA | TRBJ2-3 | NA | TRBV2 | CARSGRGTDTQYF | TGTGCCAGATCGGGTCGCGGCACAGATACGCAGTATTTT
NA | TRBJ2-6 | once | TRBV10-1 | CASSESRQPGANVLTF | TGCGCCAGCAGTGAGTCGCGACAGCCCGGGGCCAACGTCCTGACTTTC
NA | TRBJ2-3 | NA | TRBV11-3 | CASSLGGSSTDTQYF | TGTGCCAGCAGCTTAGGAGGTAGTAGCACAGATACGCAGTATTTT
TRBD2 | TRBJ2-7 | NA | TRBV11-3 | CASSLGGTGTSGYEQYF | TGTGCCAGCAGCTTAGGGGGGACCGGGACTAGCGGCTACGAGCAGTACTTC
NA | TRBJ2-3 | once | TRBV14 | CASSQDLPSASWDTQYF | TGTGCCAGCAGCCAAGATCTTCCTAGCGCGTCTTGGGATACGCAGTATTTT
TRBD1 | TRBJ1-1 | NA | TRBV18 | CASSLQGGTEAFF | TGTGCCAGCTCACTACAGGGGGGCACTGAAGCTTTCTTT
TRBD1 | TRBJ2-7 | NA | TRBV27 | CASNPRDRGPEQYF | TGTGCCAGCAACCCCCGGGACAGGGGGCCCGAGCAGTACTTC
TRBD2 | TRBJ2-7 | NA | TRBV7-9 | CSSSATQTSGYSYEQYF | TGTTCCAGCAGCGCGACACAGACTAGCGGGTACTCCTACGAGCAGTACTTC
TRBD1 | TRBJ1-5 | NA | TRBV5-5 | CASSLMVRDREGTQHF | TGTGCCAGCAGCTTGATGGTTCGGGACAGGGAAGGGACCCAGCATTTT
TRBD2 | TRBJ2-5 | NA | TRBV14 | CASSKGLAGDKETQYF | TGTGCCAGCAGCAAAGGACTAGCGGGAGACAAGGAGACCCAGTACTTC
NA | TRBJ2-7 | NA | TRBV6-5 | CASTLRGQGGEQYF | TGTGCCAGCACCCTAAGGGGGCAGGGGGGCGAGCAGTACTTC
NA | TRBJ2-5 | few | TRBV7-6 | CASSQTAETQYF | TGTGCCAGCAGTCAGACAGCAGAGACCCAGTACTTC
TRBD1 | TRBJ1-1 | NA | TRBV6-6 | CASSRTGVLNTEAFF | TGTGCCAGCAGTCGAACAGGGGTTTTGAACACTGAAGCTTTCTTT
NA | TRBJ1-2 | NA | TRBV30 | CAWSVRGTGHYGYTF | TGTGCCTGGAGTGTTCGGGGGACTGGGCACTATGGCTACACCTTC
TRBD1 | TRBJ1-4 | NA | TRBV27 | CASRTGWVGEKLFF | TGTGCCAGTAGGACAGGGTGGGTGGGTGAAAAACTGTTTTTT
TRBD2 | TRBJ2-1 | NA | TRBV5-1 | CASSLRTSGAYNEQFF | TGCGCCAGCAGCCTCCGGACTAGCGGGGCCTACAATGAGCAGTTCTTC
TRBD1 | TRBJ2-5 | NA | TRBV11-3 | CASSLGEDRVETQYF | TGTGCCAGCAGCTTAGGGGAGGACAGGGTTGAGACCCAGTACTTC
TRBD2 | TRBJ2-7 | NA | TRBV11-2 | CASGGQFKREEVEQYF | TGTGCCAGCGGGGGACAGTTCAAGCGGGAGGAGGTCGAGCAGTACTTC
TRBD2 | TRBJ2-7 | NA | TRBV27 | CASSLRSTSGSYEQYF | TGTGCCAGCAGCCTCAGGTCGACTAGCGGCTCCTACGAGCAGTACTTC